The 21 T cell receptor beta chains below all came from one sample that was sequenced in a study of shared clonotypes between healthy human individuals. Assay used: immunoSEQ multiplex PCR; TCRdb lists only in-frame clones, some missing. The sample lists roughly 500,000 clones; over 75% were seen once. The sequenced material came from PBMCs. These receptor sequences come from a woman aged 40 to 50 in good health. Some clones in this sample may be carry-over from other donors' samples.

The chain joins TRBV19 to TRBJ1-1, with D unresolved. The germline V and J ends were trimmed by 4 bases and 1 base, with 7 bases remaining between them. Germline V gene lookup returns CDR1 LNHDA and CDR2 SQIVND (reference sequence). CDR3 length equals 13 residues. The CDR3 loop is CASSSVGNTEAFF. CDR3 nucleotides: TGTGCCAGTAGTAGTGTGGGGAACACTGAAGCTTTCTTT.

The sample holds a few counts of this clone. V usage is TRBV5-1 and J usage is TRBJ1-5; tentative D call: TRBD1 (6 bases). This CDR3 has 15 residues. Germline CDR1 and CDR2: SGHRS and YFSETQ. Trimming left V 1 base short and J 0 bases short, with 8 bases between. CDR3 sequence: CASSLLGHSNQPQHF. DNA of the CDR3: TGCGCCAGCAGCTTGCTGGGACATAGCAATCAGCCCCAGCATTTT.

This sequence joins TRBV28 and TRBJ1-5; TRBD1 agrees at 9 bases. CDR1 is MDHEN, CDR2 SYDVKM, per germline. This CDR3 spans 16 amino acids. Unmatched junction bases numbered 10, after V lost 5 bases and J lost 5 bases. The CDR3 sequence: CASSRTGQGGYQPQHF. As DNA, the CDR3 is TGTGCCAGCAGTCGAACGGGACAGGGAGGTTATCAGCCCCAGCATTTT.

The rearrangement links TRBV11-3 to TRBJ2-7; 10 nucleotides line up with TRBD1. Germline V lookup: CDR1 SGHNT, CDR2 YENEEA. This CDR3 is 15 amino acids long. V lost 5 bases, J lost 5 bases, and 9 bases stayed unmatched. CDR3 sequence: CASSPGTGALDEQYF. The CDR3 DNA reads TGTGCCAGCAGCCCCGGGACAGGGGCATTGGACGAGCAGTACTTC.

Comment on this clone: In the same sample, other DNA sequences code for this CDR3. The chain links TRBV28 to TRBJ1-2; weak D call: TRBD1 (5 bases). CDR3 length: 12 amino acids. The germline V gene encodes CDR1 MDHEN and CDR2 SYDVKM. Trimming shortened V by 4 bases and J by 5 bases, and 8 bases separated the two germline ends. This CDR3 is CASSWGNYGYTF. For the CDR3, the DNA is TGTGCCAGCAGTTGGGGGAATTATGGCTACACCTTC.

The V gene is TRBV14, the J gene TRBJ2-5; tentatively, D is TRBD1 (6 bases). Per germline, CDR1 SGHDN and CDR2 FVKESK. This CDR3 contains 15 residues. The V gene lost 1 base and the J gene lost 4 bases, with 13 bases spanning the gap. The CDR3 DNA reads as TGTGCCAGCAGCCAAGCACAGGGTGGGCGAGAGACCCAGTACTTC. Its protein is CASSQAQGGRETQYF.

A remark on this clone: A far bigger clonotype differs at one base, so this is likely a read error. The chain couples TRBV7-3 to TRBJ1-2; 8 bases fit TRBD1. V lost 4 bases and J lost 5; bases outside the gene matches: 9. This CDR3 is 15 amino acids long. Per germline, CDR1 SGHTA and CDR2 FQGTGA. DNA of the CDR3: TGTGCCAGCAGCTCCCAGGGGGCCTCGGAGTATGGCTACACCTTC. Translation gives CASSSQGASEYGYTF.

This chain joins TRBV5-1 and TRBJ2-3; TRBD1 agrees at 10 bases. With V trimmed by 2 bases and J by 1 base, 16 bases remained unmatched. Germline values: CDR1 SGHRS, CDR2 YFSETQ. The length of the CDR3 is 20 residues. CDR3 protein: CASSFPGQGPRAGGTDTQYF. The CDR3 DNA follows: TGCGCCAGCAGCTTTCCGGGACAGGGGCCCCGAGCGGGAGGCACAGATACGCAGTATTTT. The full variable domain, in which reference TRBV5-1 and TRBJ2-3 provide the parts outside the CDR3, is KAGVTQTPRYLIKTRGQQVTLSCSPISGHRSVSWYQQTPGQGLQFLFEYFSETQRNKGNFPGRFSGRQFSNSRSEMNVSTLELGDSALYLCASSFPGQGPRAGGTDTQYFGPGTRLTVL.

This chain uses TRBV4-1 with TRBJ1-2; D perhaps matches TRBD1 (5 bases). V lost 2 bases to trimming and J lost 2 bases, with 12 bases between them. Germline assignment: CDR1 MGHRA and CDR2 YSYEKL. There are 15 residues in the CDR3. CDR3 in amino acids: CASSQSEDTNYGYTF. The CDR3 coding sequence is TGCGCCAGCAGCCAAAGTGAGGACACCAACTATGGCTACACCTTC.

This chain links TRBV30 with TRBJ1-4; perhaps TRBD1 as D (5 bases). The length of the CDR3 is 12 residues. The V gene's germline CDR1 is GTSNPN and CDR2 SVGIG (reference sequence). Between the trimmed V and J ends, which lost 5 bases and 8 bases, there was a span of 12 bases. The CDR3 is CAWGTRGEKLFF. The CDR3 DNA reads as TGTGCCTGGGGGACTAGGGGCGAAAAACTGTTTTTT.

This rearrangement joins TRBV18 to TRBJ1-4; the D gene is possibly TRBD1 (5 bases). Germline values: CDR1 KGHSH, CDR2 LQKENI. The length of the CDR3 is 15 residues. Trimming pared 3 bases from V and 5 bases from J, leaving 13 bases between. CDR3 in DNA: TGTGCCAGCTCACCCCTTGTCGGGACGAATGAAAAACTGTTTTTT. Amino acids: CASSPLVGTNEKLFF. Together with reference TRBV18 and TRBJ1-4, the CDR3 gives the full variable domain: NAGVMQNPRHLVRRRGQEARLRCSPMKGHSHVYWYRQLPEEGLKFMVYLQKENIIDESGMPKERFSAEFPKEGPSILRIQQVVRGDSAAYFCASSPLVGTNEKLFFGSGTQLSVL.

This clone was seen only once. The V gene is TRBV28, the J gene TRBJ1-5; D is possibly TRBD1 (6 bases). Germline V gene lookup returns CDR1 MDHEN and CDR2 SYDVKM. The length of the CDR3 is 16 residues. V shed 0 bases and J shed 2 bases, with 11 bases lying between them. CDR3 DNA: TGTGCCAGCAGTTTATGGACGGGGGGCGGCAATCAGCCCCAGCATTTT. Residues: CASSLWTGGGNQPQHF.

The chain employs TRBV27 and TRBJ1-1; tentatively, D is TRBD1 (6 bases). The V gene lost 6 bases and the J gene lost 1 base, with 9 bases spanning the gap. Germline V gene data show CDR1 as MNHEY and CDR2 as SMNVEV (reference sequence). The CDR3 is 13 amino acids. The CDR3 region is CASSRQENTEAFF. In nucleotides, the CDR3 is TGTGCCAGCAGCCGACAGGAGAACACTGAAGCTTTCTTT.

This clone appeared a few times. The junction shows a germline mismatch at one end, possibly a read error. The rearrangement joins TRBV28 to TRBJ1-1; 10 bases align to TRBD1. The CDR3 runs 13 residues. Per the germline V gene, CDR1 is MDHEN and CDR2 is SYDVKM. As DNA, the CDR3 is TGTGCCAGCAGTTCTTCCCGGGACAGGGGCGCGGGATTT. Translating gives CASSSSRDRGAGF. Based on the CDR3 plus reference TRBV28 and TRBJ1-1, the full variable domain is DVKVTQSSRYLVKRTGEKVFLECVQDMDHENMFWYRQDPGLGLRLIYFSYDVKMKEKGDIPEGYSVSREKKERFSLILESASTNQTSMYLCASSSSRDRGAGFGQGTRLTVV.

DNA for the CDR3: TGTGCCAGCAGCGCCGACTTTTCCCTAGACGGCTACACCTTC. Encoded protein: CASSADFSLDGYTF. The chain links TRBV9 to TRBJ1-2; no firm D call. From germline, CDR1 is SGDLS and CDR2 YYNGEE. V lost 3 bases and J 8 bases, leaving 17 bases between the germline ends. The CDR3 is 14 amino acids.

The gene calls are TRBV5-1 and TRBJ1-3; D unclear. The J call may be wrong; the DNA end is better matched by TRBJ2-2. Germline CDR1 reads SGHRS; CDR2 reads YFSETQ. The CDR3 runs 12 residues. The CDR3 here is CASSPVPGELFF. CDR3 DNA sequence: TGCGCCAGCAGCCCTGTTCCCGGGGAGCTGTTTTTT.

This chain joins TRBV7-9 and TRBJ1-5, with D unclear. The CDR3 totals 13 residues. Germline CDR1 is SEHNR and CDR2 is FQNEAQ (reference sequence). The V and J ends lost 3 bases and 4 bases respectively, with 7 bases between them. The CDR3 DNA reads TGTGCCAGCAGCTTCGACCATAATCAGCCCCAGCATTTT. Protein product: CASSFDHNQPQHF.

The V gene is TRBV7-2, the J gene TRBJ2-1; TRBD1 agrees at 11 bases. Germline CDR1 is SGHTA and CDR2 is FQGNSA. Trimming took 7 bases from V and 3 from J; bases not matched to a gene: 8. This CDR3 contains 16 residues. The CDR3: CASTPSGTGGYNEQFF. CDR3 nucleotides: TGTGCCAGCACCCCGTCCGGGACAGGGGGCTACAATGAGCAGTTCTTC.

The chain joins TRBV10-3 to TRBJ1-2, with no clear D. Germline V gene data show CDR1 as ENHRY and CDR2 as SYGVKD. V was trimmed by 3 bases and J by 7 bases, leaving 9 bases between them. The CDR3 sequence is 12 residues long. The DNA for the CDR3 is TGTGCCATCAGTGACTCCGAGGGTGGCTACACCTTC. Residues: CAISDSEGGYTF.

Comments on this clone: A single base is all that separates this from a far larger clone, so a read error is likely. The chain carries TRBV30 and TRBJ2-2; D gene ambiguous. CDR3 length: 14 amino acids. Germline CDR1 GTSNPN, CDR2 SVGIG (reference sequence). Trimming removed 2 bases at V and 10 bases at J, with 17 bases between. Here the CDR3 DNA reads TGTGCCTGGAGTCGGGTAGGGTTGTACGTGGAGCTGTTTTTT. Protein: CAWSRVGLYVELFF.

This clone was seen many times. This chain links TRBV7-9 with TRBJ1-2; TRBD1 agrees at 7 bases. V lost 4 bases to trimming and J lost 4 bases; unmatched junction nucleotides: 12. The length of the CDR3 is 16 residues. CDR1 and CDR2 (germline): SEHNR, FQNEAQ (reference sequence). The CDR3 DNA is TGTGCCAGCAGCTCAAGAGAGGACAGGACCAGCTATGGCTACACCTTC. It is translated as CASSSREDRTSYGYTF. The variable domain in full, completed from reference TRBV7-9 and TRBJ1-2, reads DTGVSQNPRHKITKRGQNVTFRCDPISEHNRLYWYRQTLGQGPEFLTYFQNEAQLEKSRLLSDRFSAERPKGSFSTLEIQRTEQGDSAMYLCASSSREDRTSYGYTFGSGTRLTVV.